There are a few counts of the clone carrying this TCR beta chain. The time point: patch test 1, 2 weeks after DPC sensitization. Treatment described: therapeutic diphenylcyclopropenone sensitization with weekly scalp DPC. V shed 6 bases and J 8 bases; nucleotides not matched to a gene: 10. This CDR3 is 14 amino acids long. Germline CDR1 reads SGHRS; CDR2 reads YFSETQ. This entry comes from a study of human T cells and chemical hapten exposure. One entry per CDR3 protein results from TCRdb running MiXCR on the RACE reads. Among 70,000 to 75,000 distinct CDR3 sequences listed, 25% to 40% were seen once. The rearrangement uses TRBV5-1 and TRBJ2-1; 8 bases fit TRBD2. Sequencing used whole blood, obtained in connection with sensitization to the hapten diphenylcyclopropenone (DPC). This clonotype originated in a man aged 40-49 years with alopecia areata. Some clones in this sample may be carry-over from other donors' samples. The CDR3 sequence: CASTHGTSLYEQFF. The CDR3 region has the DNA TGCGCCAGCACGCACGGGACTAGTCTCTATGAGCAGTTCTTC.